Below, 15 T cell receptor beta chains from the same sample are listed, as sequenced in a study of OX40 agonist ivuxolimab in advanced cancers. Method: immunoSEQ multiplex PCR; TCRdb's copy keeps in-frame clones and lacks some. The sample lists some 85,000 clones; around 90% were seen once. The sample in question was CD4+ or CD8+ T cells sorted from blood, obtained in a trial of the OX40 agonist ivuxolimab. The receptors derive from an adult with an advanced solid tumor such as melanoma, head and neck, liver or kidney cancer.

The rearrangement joins TRBV6-1 to TRBJ1-3; D remains unclear. The length of the CDR3 is 12 residues. Trimming removed 2 bases at V and 5 bases at J, with 4 bases between. Per the germline V gene, CDR1 is MNHNS and CDR2 is SASEGT. CDR3 in amino acids: CASSEIRNTIYF. The CDR3 DNA sequence: TGTGCCAGCAGTGAAATTCGAAACACCATATATTTT.

The sample holds one count of this clone. The chain joins TRBV6-5 to TRBJ1-5; no reliable D call. CDR3 size: 14 residues. Trimming left V 2 bases short and J 0 bases short, with 5 bases between. Germline loops: CDR1 MNHEY, CDR2 SVGAGI. The CDR3 bases are TGTGCCAGCAGTTACCGGAATAGCAATCAGCCCCAGCATTTT. Its translation is CASSYRNSNQPQHF.

This chain connects TRBV28 to TRBJ1-1, with 9 bases identical to TRBD1. The CDR3 loop spans 15 amino acids. V was clipped by 3 bases and J by 4 bases; unmatched bases: 6. Germline V lookup: CDR1 MDHEN, CDR2 SYDVKM. CDR3: CASSFLGTGFTEAFF. In DNA form, the CDR3 reads TGTGCCAGCAGTTTTCTCGGGACAGGGTTCACTGAAGCTTTCTTT.

The chain employs TRBV10-3 and TRBJ2-3, with D tentatively TRBD2 (6 bases). CDR1 and CDR2 (germline): ENHRY, SYGVKD. The CDR3 is 15 amino acids. Between the trimmed V and J ends, which lost 6 bases and 0 bases, there was a span of 13 bases. The chain's CDR3 is CAIRVTGVSTDTQYF. CDR3 coding DNA: TGTGCCATCAGGGTAACGGGGGTTAGCACAGATACGCAGTATTTT.

The CDR3 DNA follows: TGTGCCAGCTCACCTGCCTGGACTAGCGGTACCAATGAGCAGTTCTTC. Its protein product is CASSPAWTSGTNEQFF. This chain links TRBV18 with TRBJ2-1, with 10 positions matching TRBD2. CDR1 is KGHSH, CDR2 LQKENI, per germline. V gave up 3 bases and J gave up 6 bases; unmatched junction bases: 8. The CDR3 is made up of 16 amino acids.

The rearrangement links TRBV7-2 to TRBJ2-1; D is undetermined. The germline V and J ends were trimmed by 3 bases and 6 bases, with 12 bases remaining between them. Germline CDR1 reads SGHTA; CDR2 reads FQGNSA. This CDR3 region has 14 residues. The CDR3 DNA sequence: TGTGCCAGCAGCTTCGGTACTCAATCCAATGAGCAGTTCTTC. Translated, it gives CASSFGTQSNEQFF.

The chain links TRBV9 to TRBJ2-2, with TRBD2 matching 9 bases. Germline V CDR1 and CDR2: SGDLS, YYNGEE. The junction had 9 bases not matched to a gene; V was cut back by 0 bases and J by 6 bases. The CDR3 covers 17 residues. The CDR3 sequence is CASSVEGGRAVPGELFF. For the CDR3, the DNA is TGTGCCAGCAGCGTAGAGGGCGGGAGGGCCGTTCCCGGGGAGCTGTTTTTT.

This chain uses TRBV5-1 with TRBJ1-1, with unresolved D. CDR1 and CDR2 from the germline V gene are SGHRS and YFSETQ. This CDR3 contains 14 residues. The V and J ends lost 4 bases and 3 bases respectively, with 13 bases between them. In nucleotides, the CDR3 is TGCGCCAGCAGCCTCCACAGCAGAGACACTGAAGCTTTCTTT. Its protein product is CASSLHSRDTEAFF.

The chain carries TRBV5-5 and TRBJ2-7, with 8 bases that match TRBD1. Germline loops: CDR1 SGHKS, CDR2 YYEKEE (reference sequence). The CDR3 runs 16 residues. V gave up 1 base and J gave up 2 bases; unmatched junction bases: 8. CDR3 region: CASSLFPPGQAYEQYF. The CDR3 DNA is TGTGCCAGCAGCTTGTTCCCTCCGGGACAGGCCTACGAGCAGTACTTC.

The rearrangement uses TRBV18 and TRBJ2-3; D gene uncertain. The CDR3 runs 15 residues. V was shortened by 3 bases and J by 1 base, with 11 bases between the two germline ends. Looked up from germline, CDR1 is KGHSH and CDR2 is LQKENI. The CDR3 DNA sequence: TGTGCCAGCTCACCTCCGGGCCTGCGCACAGATACGCAGTATTTT. Its translation: CASSPPGLRTDTQYF.

In DNA, the CDR3 is TGTGCCAGCAGTTATAGTCAGAACACTGAAGCTTTCTTT. Protein sequence: CASSYSQNTEAFF. The chain uses TRBV6-5 and TRBJ1-1; D call uncertain. The CDR3 consists of 13 residues. Between the trimmed V and J ends, which lost 3 bases and 1 base, there was a span of 6 bases. Germline CDR1 and CDR2: MNHEY and SVGAGI.

This chain uses TRBV7-2 with TRBJ1-3, with 7 nucleotides matching TRBD1. The CDR3 is 17 amino acids. The J segment lost 0 bases and the V segment lost 3 bases, leaving 8 bases of the junction unmatched. Per germline, CDR1 SGHTA and CDR2 FQGNSA. This chain's CDR3 is CASSFLLDRVSGNTIYF. The CDR3 DNA reads TGTGCCAGCAGCTTCCTTCTTGACAGGGTCTCTGGAAACACCATATATTTT.

The genes are TRBV5-4 and TRBJ2-7; TRBD1 matches 8 bases. Germline-derived CDR1 and CDR2 are SGHNT and YYREEE (reference sequence). The CDR3 extends over 14 amino acids. With V trimmed by 4 bases and J by 2 bases, 5 bases remained unmatched. CDR3 sequence: CASSDGQGPYEQYF. Here the CDR3 DNA reads TGTGCCAGCAGCGACGGACAGGGCCCCTACGAGCAGTACTTC.

The CDR3 DNA is TGTGCCAGCAGCTGGACTAGCGGGACCCCGGCCGAGCAGTACTTC. Encoded protein: CASSWTSGTPAEQYF. This chain connects TRBV7-8 to TRBJ2-7; TRBD2 agrees at 12 bases. Germline V lookup: CDR1 SGHVS, CDR2 FQNEAQ. The J segment lost 6 bases and the V segment lost 4 bases, leaving 7 bases of the junction unmatched. The CDR3 sequence is 15 residues long.

The V and J genes are TRBV2 and TRBJ2-7, with a weak D call TRBD2 (6 bases). This CDR3 region has 11 residues. CDR1 SNHLY and CDR2 FYNNEI come from the germline V gene. Trimming pared 10 bases from V and 11 bases from J, leaving 18 bases between. This CDR3 is CATGNSWREYF. Written as DNA, the CDR3 is TGTGCCACTGGTAACAGTTGGAGGGAGTACTTC.